This T cell receptor (beta chain) is drawn from a study of T cell responses to AZD1222 COVID-19 vaccine. Study conclusions and caveats: Recipients of two AZD1222 doses showed rising Spike-specific TCR breadth and depth. Close to half of spike-specific TCRs reportedly recognize unmutated variant regions.

Of note for this clone: Antigen: not known.

Generated by immunoSEQ multiplex PCR, the TCRdb table keeps only in-frame clones and is missing some. Counted here are roughly 100,000 clones, 90% occurring once; the ten biggest clones make up about 4.8%. V was clipped by 4 bases and J by 1 base; unmatched bases: 4. The CDR3 consists of 16 residues. Germline CDR1 reads MNHEY; CDR2 reads SMNVEV (reference sequence). Here the sequenced sample was peripheral blood, taken on day 0 of AZD1222 vaccination. This chain uses TRBV27 with TRBJ2-3, with 11 bases fitting TRBD2. The TCR comes from an adult in good health. CDR3: CASSSLSGGGTDTQYF. CDR3 in DNA: TGTGCCAGCAGTTCCCTTAGCGGGGGGGGCACAGATACGCAGTATTTT.